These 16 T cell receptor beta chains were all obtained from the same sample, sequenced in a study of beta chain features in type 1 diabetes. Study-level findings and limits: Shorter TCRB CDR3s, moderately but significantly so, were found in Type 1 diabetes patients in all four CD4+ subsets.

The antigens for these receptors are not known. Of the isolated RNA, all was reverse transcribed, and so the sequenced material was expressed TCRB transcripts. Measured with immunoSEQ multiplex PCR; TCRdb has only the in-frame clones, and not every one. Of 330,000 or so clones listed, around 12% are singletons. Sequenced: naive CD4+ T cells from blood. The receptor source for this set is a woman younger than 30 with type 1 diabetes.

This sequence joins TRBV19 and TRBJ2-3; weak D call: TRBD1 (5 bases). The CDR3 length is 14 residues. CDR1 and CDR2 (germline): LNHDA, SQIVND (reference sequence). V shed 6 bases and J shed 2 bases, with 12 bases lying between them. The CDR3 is CASSLTANTDTQYF. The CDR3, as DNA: TGTGCCAGTAGCTTGACAGCAAACACAGATACGCAGTATTTT.

Here the CDR3 reads CASSPGTTQFF. The CDR3 DNA sequence: TGTGCCAGCAGCCCCGGGACTACGCAGTTCTTC. The chain is built from TRBV5-4 and TRBJ2-1, with TRBD2 matching 7 bases. This CDR3 is built from 11 residues. The germline V gene encodes CDR1 SGHNT and CDR2 YYREEE (reference sequence). J was trimmed by 12 bases and V by 4 bases; bases with no gene match: 4.

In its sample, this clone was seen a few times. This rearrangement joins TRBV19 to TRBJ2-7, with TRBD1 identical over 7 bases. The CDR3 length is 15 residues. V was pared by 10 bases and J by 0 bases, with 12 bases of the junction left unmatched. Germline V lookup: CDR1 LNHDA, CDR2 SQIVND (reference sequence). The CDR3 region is CATSDRHQSSYEQYF. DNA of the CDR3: TGTGCCACTTCGGACAGGCATCAAAGCTCCTACGAGCAGTACTTC. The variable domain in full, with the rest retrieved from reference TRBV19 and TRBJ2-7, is DGGITQSPKYLFRKEGQNVTLSCEQNLNHDAMYWYRQDPGQGLRLIYYSQIVNDFQKGDIAEGYSVSREKKESFPLTVTSAQKNPTAFYLCATSDRHQSSYEQYFGPGTRLTVT.

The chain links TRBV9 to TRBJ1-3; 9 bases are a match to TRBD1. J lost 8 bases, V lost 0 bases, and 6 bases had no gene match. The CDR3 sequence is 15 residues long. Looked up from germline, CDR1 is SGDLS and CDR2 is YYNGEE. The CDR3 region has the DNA TGTGCCAGCAGCGTAGATCCGGGACAGGGTTACACCATATATTTT. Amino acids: CASSVDPGQGYTIYF.

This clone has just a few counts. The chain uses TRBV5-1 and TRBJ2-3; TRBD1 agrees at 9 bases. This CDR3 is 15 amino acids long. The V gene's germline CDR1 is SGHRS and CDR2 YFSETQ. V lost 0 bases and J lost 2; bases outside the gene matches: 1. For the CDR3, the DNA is TGCGCCAGCAGCTTGGGGGACAGGGCCACAGATACGCAGTATTTT. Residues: CASSLGDRATDTQYF.

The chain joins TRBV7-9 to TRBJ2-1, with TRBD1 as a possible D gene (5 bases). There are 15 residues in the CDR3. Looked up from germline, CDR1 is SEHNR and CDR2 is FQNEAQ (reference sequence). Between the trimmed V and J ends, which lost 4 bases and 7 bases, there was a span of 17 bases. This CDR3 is CASSSRQSGRNEQFF. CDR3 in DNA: TGTGCCAGCAGCTCGCGTCAGTCAGGGCGTAATGAGCAGTTCTTC.

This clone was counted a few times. CDR3 region: CATTGGAGITGELFF. The CDR3 DNA reads TGTGCCACTACAGGGGGCGCGGGTATCACCGGGGAGCTGTTTTTT. This chain links TRBV19 with TRBJ2-2; 9 positions agree with TRBD1. This CDR3 has 15 residues. The V gene's germline CDR1 is LNHDA and CDR2 SQIVND (reference sequence). V shed 10 bases and J 4 bases; nucleotides not matched to a gene: 10. Full variable domain (missing parts from reference TRBV19 and TRBJ2-2): DGGITQSPKYLFRKEGQNVTLSCEQNLNHDAMYWYRQDPGQGLRLIYYSQIVNDFQKGDIAEGYSVSREKKESFPLTVTSAQKNPTAFYLCATTGGAGITGELFFGEGSRLTVL.

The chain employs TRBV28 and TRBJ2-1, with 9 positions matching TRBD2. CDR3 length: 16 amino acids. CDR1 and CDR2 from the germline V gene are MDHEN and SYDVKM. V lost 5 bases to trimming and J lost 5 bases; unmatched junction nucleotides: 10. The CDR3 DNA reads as TGTGCCAGCAGTCTTCATAGCGGGAGTGTCGACAATGAGCAGTTCTTC. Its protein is CASSLHSGSVDNEQFF.

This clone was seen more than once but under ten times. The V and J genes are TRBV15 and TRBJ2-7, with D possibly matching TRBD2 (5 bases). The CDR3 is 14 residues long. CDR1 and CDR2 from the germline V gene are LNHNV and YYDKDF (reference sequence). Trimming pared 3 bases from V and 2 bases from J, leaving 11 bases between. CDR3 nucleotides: TGTGCCACCAGCAGCTCGAGAGGGCCCTACGAGCAGTACTTC. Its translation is CATSSSRGPYEQYF.

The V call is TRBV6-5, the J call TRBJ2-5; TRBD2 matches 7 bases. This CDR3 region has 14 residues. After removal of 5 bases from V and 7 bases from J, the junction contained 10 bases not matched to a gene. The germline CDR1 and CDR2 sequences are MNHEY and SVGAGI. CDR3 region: CASSQREARMTQYF. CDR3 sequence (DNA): TGTGCCAGCAGTCAACGGGAGGCCCGGATGACCCAGTACTTC.

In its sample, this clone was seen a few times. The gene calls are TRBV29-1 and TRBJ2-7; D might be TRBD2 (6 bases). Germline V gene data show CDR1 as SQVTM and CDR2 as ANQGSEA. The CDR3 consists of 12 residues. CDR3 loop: CSGTGSSYEQYF. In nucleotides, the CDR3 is TGCAGTGGGACTGGAAGCTCCTACGAGCAGTACTTC.

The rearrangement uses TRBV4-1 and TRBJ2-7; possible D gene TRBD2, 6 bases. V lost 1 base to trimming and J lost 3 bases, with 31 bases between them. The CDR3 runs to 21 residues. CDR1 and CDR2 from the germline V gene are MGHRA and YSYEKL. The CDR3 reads CASSQGFQLASARRIYYEQYF. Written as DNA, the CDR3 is TGCGCCAGCAGCCAAGGGTTCCAGCTGGCTAGCGCACGAAGGATTTACTACGAGCAGTACTTC.

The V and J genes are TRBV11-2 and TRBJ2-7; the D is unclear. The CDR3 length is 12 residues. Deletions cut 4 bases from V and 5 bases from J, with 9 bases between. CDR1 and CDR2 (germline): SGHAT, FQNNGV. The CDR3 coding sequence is TGTGCCAGCAGCTCGTCCCGAGACGAGCAGTACTTC. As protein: CASSSSRDEQYF. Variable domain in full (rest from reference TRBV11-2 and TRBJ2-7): EAGVAQSPRYKIIEKRQSVAFWCNPISGHATLYWYQQILGQGPKLLIQFQNNGVVDDSQLPKDRFSAERLKGVDSTLKIQPAKLEDSAVYLCASSSSRDEQYFGPGTRLTVT.

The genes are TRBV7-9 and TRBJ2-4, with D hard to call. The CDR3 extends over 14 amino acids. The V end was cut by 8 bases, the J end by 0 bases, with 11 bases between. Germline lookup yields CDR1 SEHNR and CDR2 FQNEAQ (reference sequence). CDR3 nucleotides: TGTGCCAGCTCGGTTTCCCTAGCCAAAAACATTCAGTACTTC. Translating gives CASSVSLAKNIQYF.

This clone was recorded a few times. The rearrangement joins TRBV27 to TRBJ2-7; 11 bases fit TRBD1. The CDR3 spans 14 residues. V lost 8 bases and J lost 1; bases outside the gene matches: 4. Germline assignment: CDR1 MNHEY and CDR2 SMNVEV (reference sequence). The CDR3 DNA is TGTGCCAGCTCCGGGACAGGGGGGTCCTACGAGCAGTACTTC. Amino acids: CASSGTGGSYEQYF.

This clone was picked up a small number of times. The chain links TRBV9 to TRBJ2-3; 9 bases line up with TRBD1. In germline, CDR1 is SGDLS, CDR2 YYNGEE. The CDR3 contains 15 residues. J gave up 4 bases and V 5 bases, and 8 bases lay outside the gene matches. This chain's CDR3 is CASSVTGGRSDTQYF. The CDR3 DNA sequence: TGTGCCAGCAGTGTTACAGGGGGCAGGTCAGATACGCAGTATTTT.